Below are 19 T cell receptor beta chains sequenced from a single sample in a study of beta chain features in type 1 diabetes. Sequencing targeted expressed TCRB transcripts, as all isolated RNA had been reverse transcribed. The table came from immunoSEQ multiplex PCR; TCRdb's copy has only in-frame clones and leaves some out. The repertoire consists of around 300,000 clones, with roughly 8% occurring once and the leading ten covering more than 1%. Sequencing input: central memory CD4+ T cells from blood. The receptors here all came from a woman in her late teens or twenties in good health.

This clone was found a few times. V gene TRBV7-3 combines with J gene TRBJ1-1, with D possibly TRBD1 on 6 matching bases. V was pared by 6 bases and J by 6 bases, with 17 bases between. Germline V gene sequence: CDR1 SGHTA, CDR2 FQGTGA. This CDR3 has 14 residues. CDR3 residues: CASSRKTGVPEAFF. CDR3 bases: TGTGCCAGCAGTCGAAAGACAGGAGTACCTGAAGCTTTCTTT.

This chain links TRBV2 with TRBJ2-7; unclear D gene. The CDR3 is 13 residues long. V lost 5 bases to trimming and J lost 5 bases, with 13 bases between them. Per germline, CDR1 SNHLY and CDR2 FYNNEI. CDR3 protein: CASSRKGLDEQYF. The CDR3 DNA is TGTGCCAGCAGTCGGAAAGGGCTCGACGAGCAGTACTTC.

This clone was counted only a few times. V usage is TRBV11-3 and J usage is TRBJ1-4; the D is unclear. The CDR3 sequence is 16 residues long. Trimming stripped 5 bases from V and 8 bases from J, with 21 bases between. CDR1 is SGHNT, CDR2 YENEEA, per germline. The CDR3 nucleotides are TGTGCCAGCAGCCAATTCCCCCGCGCGGTGTCGGAAAAACTGTTTTTT. It translates to CASSQFPRAVSEKLFF.

Only a few counts were recorded for this clone. CDR3 DNA: TGCGCCAGCAGCCAAGGTGATCAGGGCGCCTCACCCCTCCACTTT. It yields the protein CASSQGDQGASPLHF. The chain couples TRBV4-3 to TRBJ1-6, with D perhaps matching TRBD1 (5 bases). CDR3 length equals 15 residues. Per germline, CDR1 LGHNA and CDR2 YSLEER. V lost 1 base to trimming and J lost 10 bases, with 14 bases between them.

This chain connects TRBV27 to TRBJ2-1; TRBD2 agrees at 9 bases. V shed 0 bases and J 3 bases; nucleotides not matched to a gene: 6. The CDR3 spans 17 residues. Germline CDR1 and CDR2: MNHEY and SMNVEV (reference sequence). The CDR3 DNA sequence: TGTGCCAGCAGTTTATCGATGCGGGAGGGGGTCTACAATGAGCAGTTCTTC. Its protein product is CASSLSMREGVYNEQFF.

This chain connects TRBV2 to TRBJ1-1; 7 bases are shared with TRBD1. Germline assignment: CDR1 SNHLY and CDR2 FYNNEI. After removal of 8 bases from V and 4 bases from J, the junction contained 7 bases not matched to a gene. This CDR3 comprises 13 residues. The CDR3: CASSDREGTEAFF. Here the CDR3 DNA reads TGTGCCAGCTCCGACAGGGAGGGCACTGAAGCTTTCTTT.

This clone was seen only a few times. The CDR3 spells CASSISGGPPYEQYV. In nucleotides, the CDR3 is TGTGCCAGCAGCATTAGCGGGGGCCCCCCCTACGAGCAGTACGTC. The V call is TRBV7-9, the J call TRBJ2-7, with 9 bases that match TRBD2. CDR1 is SEHNR and CDR2 is FQNEAQ in the germline V gene (reference sequence). The V segment lost 5 bases and the J segment 2 bases; nucleotides outside the gene matches: 7. There are 15 residues in the CDR3.

This clone was recorded a few times. V usage is TRBV5-1 and J usage is TRBJ2-3, with D maybe TRBD1 (5 bases). V lost 0 bases, J lost 4 bases, and 9 bases lay in between. CDR1 is SGHRS, CDR2 YFSETQ, per germline. This CDR3 has 14 residues. CDR3 sequence (DNA): TGCGCCAGCAGCTTGGGACAGTCGGCAGATACGCAGTATTTT. Amino acids: CASSLGQSADTQYF.

The chain couples TRBV29-1 to TRBJ2-4; D may match TRBD1 or TRBD2 (5 bases each). CDR3 length: 13 residues. Between the trimmed V and J ends, which lost 5 bases and 6 bases, there was a span of 14 bases. Germline CDR1 SQVTM, CDR2 ANQGSEA. In nucleotides, the CDR3 is TGCAGCGTTTCCCGGGACCTTGGAAACATTCAGTACTTC. Translating it yields CSVSRDLGNIQYF.

This clone was found many times. V and J are TRBV7-2 and TRBJ2-4, with 12 bases lining up with TRBD2. Unmatched junction bases numbered 4, after V lost 4 bases and J lost 0 bases. Germline V CDR1 and CDR2: SGHTA, FQGNSA. This CDR3 region has 17 residues. In DNA, the CDR3 is TGTGCCAGCAGCTCAGGACTAGCGGGGCTAGCCAAAAACATTCAGTACTTC. Translating gives CASSSGLAGLAKNIQYF.

About this clone: Other nucleotide sequences from this sample produce the same CDR3. The chain joins TRBV7-2 to TRBJ2-5; tentatively, D is TRBD1 or TRBD2 (5 bases each). Trimming removed 1 base from V and 2 bases from J, with 8 bases in between. Germline CDR1 and CDR2: SGHTA and FQGNSA. This CDR3 has 14 residues. The CDR3 loop is CASSLGGSQETQYF. The DNA of the CDR3 is TGTGCCAGCAGCTTAGGGGGGTCTCAAGAGACCCAGTACTTC.

J is TRBJ1-5 and V is TRBV7-9; TRBD1 matches at 8 bases. The CDR3 loop spans 14 amino acids. CDR1 is SEHNR and CDR2 is FQNEAQ in the germline V gene (reference sequence). The V segment lost 7 bases and the J segment 6 bases; nucleotides outside the gene matches: 8. The CDR3 bases are TGTGCCAGCACATCGACAGGGGCATTTCAGCCCCAGCATTTT. This codes for CASTSTGAFQPQHF.

The genes are TRBV28 and TRBJ1-4; the D is unclear. The length of the CDR3 is 13 residues. The germline V and J ends were trimmed by 8 bases and 13 bases, with 20 bases remaining between them. From germline, CDR1 is MDHEN and CDR2 SYDVKM. In nucleotides, the CDR3 is TGTGCCAGCTCAAACCAGGACCCACCCGGACTGTTTTTT. Translation gives CASSNQDPPGLFF. Combining the CDR3 with reference TRBV28 and TRBJ1-4 gives the whole variable domain DVKVTQSSRYLVKRTGEKVFLECVQDMDHENMFWYRQDPGLGLRLIYFSYDVKMKEKGDIPEGYSVSREKKERFSLILESASTNQTSMYLCASSNQDPPGLFFGSGTQLSVL.

This clone has more than one count but fewer than ten. This sequence joins TRBV6-6 and TRBJ1-1; possible D gene TRBD1, 5 bases. Germline V lookup: CDR1 MNHNY, CDR2 SVGAGI (reference sequence). This CDR3 has 14 amino acids. V lost 6 bases and J lost 3, with 14 bases in between. As DNA, the CDR3 is TGTGCCAGCAGGGACCAGGGCGGGGACACTGAAGCTTTCTTT. It yields the protein CASRDQGGDTEAFF.

The table lists this clone with a few counts. V and J are TRBV7-2 and TRBJ2-1; D is perhaps TRBD1 (6 bases). Trimming cost V 1 base and J 11 bases, with 9 bases left between them. The CDR3 covers 12 residues. Germline CDR1 is SGHTA and CDR2 is FQGNSA. The CDR3 reads CASSLDRDKQFF. In DNA, the CDR3 is TGTGCCAGCAGCTTAGACCGGGACAAGCAGTTCTTC.

The chain joins TRBV6-1 to TRBJ2-3, with 7 bases that match TRBD1. Germline V gives CDR1 MNHNS, CDR2 SASEGT. CDR3 length equals 16 residues. Trimming cost V 1 base and J 2 bases; bases outside gene matches: 6. Here the CDR3 reads CASSEGSGGNTDTQYF. Here the CDR3 DNA reads TGTGCCAGCAGTGAAGGGTCAGGGGGTAACACAGATACGCAGTATTTT.

In its sample, this clone was seen many times. The genes are TRBV2 and TRBJ2-7; 7 bases align to TRBD1. The CDR3 length is 13 residues. The V gene end was trimmed by 7 bases and the J gene end by 3 bases; junction bases not matched to a gene: 6. Per the germline V gene, CDR1 is SNHLY and CDR2 is FYNNEI. The CDR3: CASTPGTDYEQYF. For the CDR3, the DNA is TGTGCCAGCACACCCGGGACAGACTACGAGCAGTACTTC.

CDR3 in amino acids: CASSQRGAPTDTQYF. In DNA form, the CDR3 reads TGCGCCAGCAGCCAACGGGGGGCGCCCACAGATACGCAGTATTTT. The rearrangement joins TRBV4-3 to TRBJ2-3, with D tentatively TRBD2 (7 bases). Trimming removed 2 bases from V and 2 bases from J, with 11 bases in between. The CDR3 sequence is 15 residues long. CDR1 is LGHNA and CDR2 is YSLEER in the germline V gene.

The chain carries TRBV28 and TRBJ2-3; no clear D gene. From germline, CDR1 is MDHEN and CDR2 SYDVKM. The CDR3 totals 12 residues. V was cut by 7 bases and J by 5 bases, with 10 bases left in between. The CDR3 reads CASTSGLDTQYF. CDR3 in DNA: TGTGCCAGCACCTCCGGGTTAGATACGCAGTATTTT.